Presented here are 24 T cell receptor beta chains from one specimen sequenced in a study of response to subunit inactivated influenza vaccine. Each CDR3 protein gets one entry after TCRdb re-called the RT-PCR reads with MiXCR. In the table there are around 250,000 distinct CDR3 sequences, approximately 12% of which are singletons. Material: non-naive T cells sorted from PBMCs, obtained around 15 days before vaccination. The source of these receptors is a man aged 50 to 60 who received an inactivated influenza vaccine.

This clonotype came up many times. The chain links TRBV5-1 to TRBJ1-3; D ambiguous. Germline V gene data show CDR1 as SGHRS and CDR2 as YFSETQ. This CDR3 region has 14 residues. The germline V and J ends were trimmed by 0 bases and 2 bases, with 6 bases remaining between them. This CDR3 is CASSLDVTGNTIYF. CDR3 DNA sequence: TGCGCCAGCAGCTTGGACGTCACTGGAAACACCATATATTTT.

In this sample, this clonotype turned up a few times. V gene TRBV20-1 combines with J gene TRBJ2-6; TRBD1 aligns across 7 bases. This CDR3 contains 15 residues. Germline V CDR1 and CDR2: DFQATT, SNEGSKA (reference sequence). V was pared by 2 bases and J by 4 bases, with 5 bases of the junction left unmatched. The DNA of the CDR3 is TGCAGTGCTAGACCACAGGGGTACGGGGCCAACGTCCTGACTTTC. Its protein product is CSARPQGYGANVLTF.

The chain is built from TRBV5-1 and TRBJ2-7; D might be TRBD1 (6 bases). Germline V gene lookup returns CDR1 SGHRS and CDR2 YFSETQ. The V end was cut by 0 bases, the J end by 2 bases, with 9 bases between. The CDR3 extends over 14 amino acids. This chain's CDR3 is CASSLDRAAYEQYF. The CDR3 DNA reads TGCGCCAGCAGCTTGGACAGGGCCGCCTACGAGCAGTACTTC.

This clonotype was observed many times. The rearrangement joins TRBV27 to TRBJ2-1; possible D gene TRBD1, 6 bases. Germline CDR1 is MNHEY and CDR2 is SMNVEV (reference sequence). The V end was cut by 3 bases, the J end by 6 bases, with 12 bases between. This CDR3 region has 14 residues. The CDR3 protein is CASSLQGFTNEQFF. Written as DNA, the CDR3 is TGTGCCAGCAGTTTGCAGGGGTTTACCAATGAGCAGTTCTTC.

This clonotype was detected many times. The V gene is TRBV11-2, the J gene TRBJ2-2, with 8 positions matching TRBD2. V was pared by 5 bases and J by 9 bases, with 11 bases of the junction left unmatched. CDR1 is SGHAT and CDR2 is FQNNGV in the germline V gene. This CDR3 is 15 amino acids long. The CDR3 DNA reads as TGTGCCAGCAGCCCGGACGTAGCGGGGTTTAGGGAGCTGTTTTTT. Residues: CASSPDVAGFRELFF.

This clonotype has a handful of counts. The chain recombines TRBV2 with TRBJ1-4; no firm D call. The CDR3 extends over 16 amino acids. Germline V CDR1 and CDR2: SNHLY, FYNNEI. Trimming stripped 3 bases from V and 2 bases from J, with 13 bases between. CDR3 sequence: CASSERMARTNEKLFF. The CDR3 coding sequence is TGTGCCAGCAGTGAGCGAATGGCCCGCACTAATGAAAAACTGTTTTTT.

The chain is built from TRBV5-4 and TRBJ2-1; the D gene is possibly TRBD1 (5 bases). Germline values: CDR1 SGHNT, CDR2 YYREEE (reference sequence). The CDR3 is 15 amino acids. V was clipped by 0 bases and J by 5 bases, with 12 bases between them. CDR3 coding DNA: TGTGCCAGCAGCTTGGCCCTTGGACAAAACAATGAGCAGTTCTTC. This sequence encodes CASSLALGQNNEQFF.

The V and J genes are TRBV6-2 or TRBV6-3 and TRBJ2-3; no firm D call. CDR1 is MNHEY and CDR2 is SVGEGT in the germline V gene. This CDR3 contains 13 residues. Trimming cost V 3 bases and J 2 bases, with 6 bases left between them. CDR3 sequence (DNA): TGTGCCAGCAGTTATCTCCACACAGATACGCAGTATTTT. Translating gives CASSYLHTDTQYF.

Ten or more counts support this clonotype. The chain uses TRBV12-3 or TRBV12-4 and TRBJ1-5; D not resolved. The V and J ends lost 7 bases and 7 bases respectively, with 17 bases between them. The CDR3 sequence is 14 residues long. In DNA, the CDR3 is TGTGCCAGCACCACAGCGGCTGAGGGCCAGCCCCAGCATTTT. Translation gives CASTTAAEGQPQHF.

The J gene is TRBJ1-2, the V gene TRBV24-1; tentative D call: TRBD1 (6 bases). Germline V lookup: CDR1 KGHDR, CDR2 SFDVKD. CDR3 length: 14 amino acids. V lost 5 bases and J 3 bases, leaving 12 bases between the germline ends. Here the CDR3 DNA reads TGTGCCACCAGTGCGGGGGCCTATGACTATGGCTACACCTTC. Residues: CATSAGAYDYGYTF.

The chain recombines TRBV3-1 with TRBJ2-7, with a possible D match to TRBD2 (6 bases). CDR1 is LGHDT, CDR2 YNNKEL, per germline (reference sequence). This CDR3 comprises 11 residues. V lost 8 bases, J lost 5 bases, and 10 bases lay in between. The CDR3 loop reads CASRGGHEQYF. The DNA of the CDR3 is TGTGCCAGCCGGGGAGGCCACGAGCAGTACTTC.

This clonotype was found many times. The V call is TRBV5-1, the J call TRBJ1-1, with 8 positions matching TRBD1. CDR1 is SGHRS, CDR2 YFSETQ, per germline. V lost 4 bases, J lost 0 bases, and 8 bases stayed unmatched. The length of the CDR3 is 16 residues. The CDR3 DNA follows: TGCGCCAGCAGCACTACAGGACAGGGAATGAACACTGAAGCTTTCTTT. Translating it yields CASSTTGQGMNTEAFF.

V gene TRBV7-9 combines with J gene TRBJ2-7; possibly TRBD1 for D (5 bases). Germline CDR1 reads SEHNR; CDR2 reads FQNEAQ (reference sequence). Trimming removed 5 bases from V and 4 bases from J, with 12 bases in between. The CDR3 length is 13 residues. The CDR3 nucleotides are TGTGCCAGCAGCCTAGGACACCCATACGAGCAGTACTTC. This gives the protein CASSLGHPYEQYF.

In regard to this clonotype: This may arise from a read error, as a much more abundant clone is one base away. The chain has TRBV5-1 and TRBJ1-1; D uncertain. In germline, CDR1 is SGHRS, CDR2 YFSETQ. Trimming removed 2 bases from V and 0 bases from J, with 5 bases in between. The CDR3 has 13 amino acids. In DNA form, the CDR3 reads TGCGCCAGCAGCTTCCATGTGAACACTGAAGCTTTCTTT. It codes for CASSFHVNTEAFF.

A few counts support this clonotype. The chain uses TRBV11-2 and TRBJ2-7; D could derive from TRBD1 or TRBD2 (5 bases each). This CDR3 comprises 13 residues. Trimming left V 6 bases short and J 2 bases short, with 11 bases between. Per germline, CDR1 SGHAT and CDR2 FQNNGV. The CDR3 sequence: CASSWGSPYEQYF. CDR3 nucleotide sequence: TGTGCCAGCAGTTGGGGGTCCCCCTACGAGCAGTACTTC.

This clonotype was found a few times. The CDR3 region is CSASAGAPMNTEAFF. As DNA, the CDR3 is TGCAGTGCTAGTGCCGGGGCCCCGATGAACACTGAAGCTTTCTTT. This chain connects TRBV20-1 to TRBJ1-1; tentative D call: TRBD1 (5 bases). Trimming left V 3 bases short and J 0 bases short, with 14 bases between. Germline lookup yields CDR1 DFQATT and CDR2 SNEGSKA (reference sequence). The CDR3 has 15 residues.

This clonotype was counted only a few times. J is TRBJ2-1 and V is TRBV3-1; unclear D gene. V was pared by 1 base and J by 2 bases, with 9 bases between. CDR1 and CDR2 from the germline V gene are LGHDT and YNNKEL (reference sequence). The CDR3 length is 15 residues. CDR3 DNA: TGTGCCAGCAGCCAAGGGGTATATACCTACAATGAGCAGTTCTTC. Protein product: CASSQGVYTYNEQFF.

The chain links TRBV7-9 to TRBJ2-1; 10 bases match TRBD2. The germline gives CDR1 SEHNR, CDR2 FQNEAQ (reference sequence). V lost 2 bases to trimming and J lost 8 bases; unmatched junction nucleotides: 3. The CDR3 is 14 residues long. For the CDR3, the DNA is TGTGCCAGCAGCTTAAAGACTAGCGGGTATGAGCAGTTCTTC. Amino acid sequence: CASSLKTSGYEQFF.

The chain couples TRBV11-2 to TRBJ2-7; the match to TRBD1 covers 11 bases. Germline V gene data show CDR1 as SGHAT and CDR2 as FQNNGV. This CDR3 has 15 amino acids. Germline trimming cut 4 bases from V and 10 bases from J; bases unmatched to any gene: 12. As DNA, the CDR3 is TGTGCCAGCAGCTACGGACAGGGGGCGTTACAGGGACAGTACTTC. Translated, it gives CASSYGQGALQGQYF. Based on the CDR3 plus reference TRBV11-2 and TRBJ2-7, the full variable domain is EAGVAQSPRYKIIEKRQSVAFWCNPISGHATLYWYQQILGQGPKLLIQFQNNGVVDDSQLPKDRFSAERLKGVDSTLKIQPAKLEDSAVYLCASSYGQGALQGQYFGPGTRLTVT.

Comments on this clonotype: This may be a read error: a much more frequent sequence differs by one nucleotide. This CDR3 is CATLPGTGDTGELFF. CDR3 nucleotides: TGCGCCACCCTACCCGGGACAGGGGACACCGGGGAGCTGTTTTTT. The gene calls are TRBV5-1 and TRBJ2-2; TRBD1 agrees at 10 bases. Germline lookup yields CDR1 SGHRS and CDR2 YFSETQ. J lost 3 bases, V lost 9 bases, and 8 bases had no gene match. The CDR3 loop spans 15 amino acids.

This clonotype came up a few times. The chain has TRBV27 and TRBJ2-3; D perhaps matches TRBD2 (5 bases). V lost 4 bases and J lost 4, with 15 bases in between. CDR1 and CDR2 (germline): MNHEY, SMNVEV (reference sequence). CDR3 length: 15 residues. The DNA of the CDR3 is TGTGCCAGCAGTTCCGGACTGCCGGGCCCAGATACGCAGTATTTT. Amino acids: CASSSGLPGPDTQYF.

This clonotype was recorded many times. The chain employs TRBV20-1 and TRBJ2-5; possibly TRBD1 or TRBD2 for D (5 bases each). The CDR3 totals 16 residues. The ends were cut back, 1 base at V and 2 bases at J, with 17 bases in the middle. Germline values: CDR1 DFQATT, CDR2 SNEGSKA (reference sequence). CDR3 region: CSARATRGRRQETQYF. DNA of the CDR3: TGCAGTGCTAGAGCCACTAGGGGCCGGCGGCAAGAGACCCAGTACTTC.

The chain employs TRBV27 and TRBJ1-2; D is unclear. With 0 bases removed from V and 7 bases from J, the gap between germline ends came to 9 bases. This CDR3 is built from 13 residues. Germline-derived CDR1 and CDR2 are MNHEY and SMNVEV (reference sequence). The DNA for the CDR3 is TGTGCCAGCAGTTTATCCGGTGGCCGTGGCTACACCTTC. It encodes CASSLSGGRGYTF.

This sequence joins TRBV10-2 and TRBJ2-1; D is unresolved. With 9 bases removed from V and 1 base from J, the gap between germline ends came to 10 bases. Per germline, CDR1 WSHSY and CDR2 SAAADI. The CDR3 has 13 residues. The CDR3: CASSPESYNEQFF. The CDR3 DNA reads TGCGCCAGTAGCCCCGAGTCCTACAATGAGCAGTTCTTC.